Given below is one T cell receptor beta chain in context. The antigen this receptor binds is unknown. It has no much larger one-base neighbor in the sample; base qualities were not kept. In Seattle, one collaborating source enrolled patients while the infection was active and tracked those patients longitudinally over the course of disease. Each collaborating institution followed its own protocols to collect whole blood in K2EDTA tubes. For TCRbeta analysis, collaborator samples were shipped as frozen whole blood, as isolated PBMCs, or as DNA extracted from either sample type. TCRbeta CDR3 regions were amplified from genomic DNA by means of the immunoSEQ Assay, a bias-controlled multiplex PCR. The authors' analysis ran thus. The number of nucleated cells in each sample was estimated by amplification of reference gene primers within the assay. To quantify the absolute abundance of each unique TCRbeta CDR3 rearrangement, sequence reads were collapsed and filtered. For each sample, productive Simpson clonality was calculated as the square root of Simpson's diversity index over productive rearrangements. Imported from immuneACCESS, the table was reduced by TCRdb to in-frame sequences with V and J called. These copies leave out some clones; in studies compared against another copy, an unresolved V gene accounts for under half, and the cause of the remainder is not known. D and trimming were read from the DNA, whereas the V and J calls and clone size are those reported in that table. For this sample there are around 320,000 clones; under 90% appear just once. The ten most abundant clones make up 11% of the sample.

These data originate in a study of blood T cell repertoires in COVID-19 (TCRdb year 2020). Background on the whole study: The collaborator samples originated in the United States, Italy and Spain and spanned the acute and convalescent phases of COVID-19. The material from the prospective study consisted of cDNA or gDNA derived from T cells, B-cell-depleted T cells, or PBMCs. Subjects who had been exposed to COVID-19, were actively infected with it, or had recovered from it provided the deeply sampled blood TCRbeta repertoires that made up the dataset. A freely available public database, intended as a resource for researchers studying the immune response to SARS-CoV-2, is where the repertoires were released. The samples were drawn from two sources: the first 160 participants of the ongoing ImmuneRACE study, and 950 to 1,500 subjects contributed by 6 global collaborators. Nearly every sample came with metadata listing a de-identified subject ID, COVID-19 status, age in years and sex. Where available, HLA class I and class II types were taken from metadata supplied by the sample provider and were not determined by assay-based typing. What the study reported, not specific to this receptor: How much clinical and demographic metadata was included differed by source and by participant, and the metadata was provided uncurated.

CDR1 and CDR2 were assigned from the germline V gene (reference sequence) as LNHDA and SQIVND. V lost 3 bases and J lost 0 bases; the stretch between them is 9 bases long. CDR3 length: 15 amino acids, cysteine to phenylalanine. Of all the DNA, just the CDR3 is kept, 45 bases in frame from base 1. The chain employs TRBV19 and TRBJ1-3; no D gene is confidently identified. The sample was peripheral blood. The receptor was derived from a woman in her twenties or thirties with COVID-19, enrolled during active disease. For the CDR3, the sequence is CASSIRGGSGNTIYF. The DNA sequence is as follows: TGTGCCAGTAGTATCCGAGGCGGCTCTGGAAACACCATATATTTT.